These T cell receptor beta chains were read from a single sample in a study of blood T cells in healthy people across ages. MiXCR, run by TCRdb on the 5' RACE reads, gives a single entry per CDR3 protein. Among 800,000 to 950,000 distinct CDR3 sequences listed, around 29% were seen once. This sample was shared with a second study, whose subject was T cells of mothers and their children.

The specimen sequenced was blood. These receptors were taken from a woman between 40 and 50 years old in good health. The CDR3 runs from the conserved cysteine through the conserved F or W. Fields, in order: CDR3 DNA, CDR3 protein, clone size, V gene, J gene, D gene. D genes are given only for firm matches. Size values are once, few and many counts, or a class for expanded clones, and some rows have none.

DNA: TGTGCCAGCAGCGCCCGAGCAACTCCGGCTGAAAAACTGTTTTTT
CDR3: CASSARATPAEKLFF
size: many
V: TRBV9
J: TRBJ1-4
D: .

DNA: TGCGCCAGCAGCCAAGTGACTTCCACAGGGGCGAACACTGAAGCTTTCTTT
CDR3: CASSQVTSTGANTEAFF
size: .
V: TRBV4-3
J: TRBJ1-1
D: TRBD1

DNA: TGTGCCAGCTCACCCCGGACAGGGTGGGAGGCGAGCACAGATACGCAGTATTTT
CDR3: CASSPRTGWEASTDTQYF
size: many
V: TRBV18
J: TRBJ2-3
D: TRBD1

DNA: TGTGCCAGCAGTGAATTAGGGACAGGGGGCAGAGAGACCCAGTACTTC
CDR3: CASSELGTGGRETQYF
size: many
V: TRBV28
J: TRBJ2-5
D: TRBD1

DNA: TGTGCCAGCAGTGAAGCTCAGGATTTTAACTATGGCTACACCTTC
CDR3: CASSEAQDFNYGYTF
size: few
V: TRBV2
J: TRBJ1-2
D: .

DNA: TGCGCCAGCAGCCGGACAGGAAGGGACGGGCAGTACTTC
CDR3: CASSRTGRDGQYF
size: .
V: TRBV5-1
J: TRBJ2-4
D: TRBD1

DNA: TGTGCCAGCACCCCGGACAAAGGGCAGAACACTGAAGCTTTCTTT
CDR3: CASTPDKGQNTEAFF
size: once
V: TRBV27
J: TRBJ1-1
D: .

DNA: TGCGCCAGCAGCCCAGGGTGGGGCAGCTCCTACGAGCAGTACTTC
CDR3: CASSPGWGSSYEQYF
size: .
V: TRBV5-1
J: TRBJ2-7
D: .

DNA: TGTGCCAGCAGTTTCTCGCGGACAGGGTATATTTCACCCCTCCACTTT
CDR3: CASSFSRTGYISPLHF
size: .
V: TRBV27
J: TRBJ1-6
D: TRBD1

DNA: TGCAGTGCAAGGACTAGCGGGGGGCCTATCCAAGAGACCCAGTACTTC
CDR3: CSARTSGGPIQETQYF
size: .
V: TRBV20-1
J: TRBJ2-5
D: TRBD2

DNA: TGTGCCACCAGCATAGGGAGCGGACCCTCCTACGAGCAGTACTTC
CDR3: CATSIGSGPSYEQYF
size: .
V: TRBV15
J: TRBJ2-7
D: .

DNA: TGCGCCAGCAGCCAAGATAGCCACAATGAGCAGTTCTTC
CDR3: CASSQDSHNEQFF
size: few
V: TRBV4-3
J: TRBJ2-1
D: .

DNA: TGTGCCAGCAGTTTCTTGTCTGGGATGAGGGACAGGGGTTTAACCGGGGAGCTGTTTTTT
CDR3: CASSFLSGMRDRGLTGELFF
size: .
V: TRBV12-3/TRBV12-4
J: TRBJ2-2
D: TRBD1

DNA: TGTGCCAGCAGCGAAGAACTAGCGGGAGAGACCCAGTACTTC
CDR3: CASSEELAGETQYF
size: .
V: TRBV9
J: TRBJ2-5
D: TRBD2

DNA: TGTGCCACCAGTGACTACGGACAGGGTTTGGGAGAGACCCAGTACTTC
CDR3: CATSDYGQGLGETQYF
size: few
V: TRBV24-1
J: TRBJ2-5
D: TRBD1

DNA: TGTGCCAGCTCCGAGGGGGGCTATGGCTACACCTTC
CDR3: CASSEGGYGYTF
size: many
V: TRBV6-5
J: TRBJ1-2
D: .

DNA: TGTGCCAGCAGTTTATCCGAGGCCAACGAGCAGTACTTC
CDR3: CASSLSEANEQYF
size: many
V: TRBV12-3/TRBV12-4
J: TRBJ2-7
D: .

DNA: TGCGCCAGCAGCCAACTGGGGACGGCTCAGGTGGGCTACACCTTC
CDR3: CASSQLGTAQVGYTF
size: .
V: TRBV5-1
J: TRBJ1-2
D: .

DNA: TGTGCCAGCAGCTTAGCCCCACAGGGGGCAAGGGAGACCCAGTACTTC
CDR3: CASSLAPQGARETQYF
size: few
V: TRBV7-2
J: TRBJ2-5
D: TRBD1

DNA: TGCAGCGTTGAAGACCCCAGGGGACGCCTTTATGGCTACACCTTC
CDR3: CSVEDPRGRLYGYTF
size: .
V: TRBV29-1
J: TRBJ1-2
D: .

DNA: TGCGCCAGCAGCCCAGGTCACGGGGGGGGGTCCTACGAGCAGTACTTC
CDR3: CASSPGHGGGSYEQYF
size: .
V: TRBV5-1
J: TRBJ2-7
D: TRBD2

DNA: TGTGCCAGCAGCCAGGGACCGTCGGACGAAGAGACCCAGTACTTC
CDR3: CASSQGPSDEETQYF
size: many
V: TRBV7-2
J: TRBJ2-5
D: .